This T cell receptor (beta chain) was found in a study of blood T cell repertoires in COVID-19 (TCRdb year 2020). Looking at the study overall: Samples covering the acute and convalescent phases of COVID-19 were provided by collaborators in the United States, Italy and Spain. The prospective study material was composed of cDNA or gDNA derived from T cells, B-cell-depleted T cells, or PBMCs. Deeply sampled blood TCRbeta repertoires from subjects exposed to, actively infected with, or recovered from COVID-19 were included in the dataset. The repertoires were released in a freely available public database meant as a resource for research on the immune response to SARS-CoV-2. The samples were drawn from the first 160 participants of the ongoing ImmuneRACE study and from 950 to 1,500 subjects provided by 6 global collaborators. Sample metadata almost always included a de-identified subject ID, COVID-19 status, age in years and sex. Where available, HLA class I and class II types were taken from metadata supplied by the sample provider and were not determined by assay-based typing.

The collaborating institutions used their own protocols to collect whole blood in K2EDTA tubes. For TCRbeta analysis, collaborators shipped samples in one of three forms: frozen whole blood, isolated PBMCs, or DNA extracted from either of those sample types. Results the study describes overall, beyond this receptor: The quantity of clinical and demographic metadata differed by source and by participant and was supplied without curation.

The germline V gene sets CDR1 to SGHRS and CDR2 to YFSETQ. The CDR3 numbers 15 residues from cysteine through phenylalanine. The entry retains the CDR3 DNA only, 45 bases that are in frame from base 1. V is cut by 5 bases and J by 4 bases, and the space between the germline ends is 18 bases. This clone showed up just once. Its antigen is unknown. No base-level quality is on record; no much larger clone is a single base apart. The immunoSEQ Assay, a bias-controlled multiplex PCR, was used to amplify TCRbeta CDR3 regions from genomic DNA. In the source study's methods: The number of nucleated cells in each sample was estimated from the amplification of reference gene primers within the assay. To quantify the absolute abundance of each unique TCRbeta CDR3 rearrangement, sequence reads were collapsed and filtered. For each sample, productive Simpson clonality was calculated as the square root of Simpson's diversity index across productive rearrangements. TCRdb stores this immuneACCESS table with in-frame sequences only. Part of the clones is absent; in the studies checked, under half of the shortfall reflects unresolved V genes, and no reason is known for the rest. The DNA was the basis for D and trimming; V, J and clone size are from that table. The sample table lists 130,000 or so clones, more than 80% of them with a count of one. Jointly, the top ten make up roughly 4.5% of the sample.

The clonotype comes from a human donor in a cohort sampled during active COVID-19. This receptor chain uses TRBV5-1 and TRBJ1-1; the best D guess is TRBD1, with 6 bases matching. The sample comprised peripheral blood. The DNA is TGCGCCAGCAGGGGGACAACATCGAGTGGCACTGAAGCTTTCTTT. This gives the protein CASRGTTSSGTEAFF.